This T cell receptor beta chain was sequenced in a study of blood T cells in healthy people across ages. Whole-study context: T cells yielded about one barcoded beta molecule per two cells through template switching. Overall study results and limits: When set beside aged donors, long-lived donors presented more naive CD4+ cells and higher diversity.

V was pared by 5 bases and J by 3 bases, with 16 bases between. The germline gives CDR1 SGHTA, CDR2 FQGNSA. The CDR3 has 15 amino acids. It was approximately 10 milliliters of peripheral blood that were drawn from each donor. Details on this clonotype: The antigen remains unidentified.

Combining a sample-barcoded 5' primer with a J-beta primer mix, a second PCR ran for roughly 6 to 11 cycles. Tagging of each cDNA molecule was performed by a template-switch adaptor with 12 random nucleotides. In TCRdb, the 5' RACE reads were re-called with MiXCR into one record per CDR3 protein. The sample contains about 1.1 million distinct CDR3 sequences, 35% to 40% of which appear only once. The chain joins TRBV7-2 to TRBJ1-2; perhaps TRBD1 as D (6 bases). The source of this sequence is a man younger than 35 in good health. Sequencing was done on a sample of blood. The CDR3 is CASSPDSLTDYGYTF. CDR3 coding DNA: TGTGCCAGCAGCCCGGACAGCCTTACCGACTATGGCTACACCTTC.